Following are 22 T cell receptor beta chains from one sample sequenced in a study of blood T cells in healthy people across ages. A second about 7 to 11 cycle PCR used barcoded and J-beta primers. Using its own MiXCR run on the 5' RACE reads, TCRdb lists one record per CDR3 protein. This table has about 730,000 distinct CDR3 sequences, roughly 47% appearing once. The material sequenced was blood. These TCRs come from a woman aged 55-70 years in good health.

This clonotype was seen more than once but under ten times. The DNA for the CDR3 is TGTGCCAGCAGCGCCACGGGGGGGACGGGCTCCTACAATGAGCAGTACTTC. This encodes CASSATGGTGSYNEQYF. The gene calls are TRBV6-6 and TRBJ2-1, with 8 bases that match TRBD2. With the DNA end fitting TRBJ2-7 better, the J assignment may be wrong. This CDR3 has 17 amino acids. From germline, CDR1 is MNHNY and CDR2 SVGAGI (reference sequence).

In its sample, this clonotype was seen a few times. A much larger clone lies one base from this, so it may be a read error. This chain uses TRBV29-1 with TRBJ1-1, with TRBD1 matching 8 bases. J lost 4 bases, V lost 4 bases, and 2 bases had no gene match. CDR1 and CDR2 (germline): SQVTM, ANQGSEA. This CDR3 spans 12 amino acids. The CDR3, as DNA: TGCAGCGTTGGACAGGGGAGCACTGAAGCTTTCTTT. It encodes CSVGQGSTEAFF.

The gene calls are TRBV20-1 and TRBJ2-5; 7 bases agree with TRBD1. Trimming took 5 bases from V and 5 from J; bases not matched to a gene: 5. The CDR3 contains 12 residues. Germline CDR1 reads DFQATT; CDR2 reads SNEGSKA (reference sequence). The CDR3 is CSAAGTEETQYF. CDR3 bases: TGCAGTGCTGCTGGGACAGAGGAGACCCAGTACTTC.

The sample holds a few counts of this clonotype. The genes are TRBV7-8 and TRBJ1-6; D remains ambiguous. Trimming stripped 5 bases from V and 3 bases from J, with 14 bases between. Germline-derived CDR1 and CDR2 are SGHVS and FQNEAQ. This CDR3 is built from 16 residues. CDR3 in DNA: TGTGCCAGCAGCCCTTTAGGGCCGAACTATAATTCACCCCTCCACTTT. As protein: CASSPLGPNYNSPLHF.

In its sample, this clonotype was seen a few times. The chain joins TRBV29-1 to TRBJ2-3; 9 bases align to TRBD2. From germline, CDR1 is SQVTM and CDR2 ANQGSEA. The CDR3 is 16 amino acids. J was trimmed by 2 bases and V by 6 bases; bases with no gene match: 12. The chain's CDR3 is CSVGPGGGRATDTQYF. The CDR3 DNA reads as TGCAGCGTGGGGCCCGGGGGCGGGAGGGCCACAGATACGCAGTATTTT.

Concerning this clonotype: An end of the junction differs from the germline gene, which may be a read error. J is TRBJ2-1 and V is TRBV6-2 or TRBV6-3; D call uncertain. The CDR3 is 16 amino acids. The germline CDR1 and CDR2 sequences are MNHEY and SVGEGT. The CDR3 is CANSYPRNPLGNEQFF. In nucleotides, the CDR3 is TGTGCCAACAGTTACCCCCGAAACCCCCTAGGCAATGAGCAGTTCTTC.

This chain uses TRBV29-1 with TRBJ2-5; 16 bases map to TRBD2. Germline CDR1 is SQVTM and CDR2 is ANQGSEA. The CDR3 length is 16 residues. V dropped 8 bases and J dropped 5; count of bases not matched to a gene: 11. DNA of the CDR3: TGCAGCACCCTGCCGGGACTAGCGGGAGGGGGGGAGACCCAGTACTTC. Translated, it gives CSTLPGLAGGGETQYF.

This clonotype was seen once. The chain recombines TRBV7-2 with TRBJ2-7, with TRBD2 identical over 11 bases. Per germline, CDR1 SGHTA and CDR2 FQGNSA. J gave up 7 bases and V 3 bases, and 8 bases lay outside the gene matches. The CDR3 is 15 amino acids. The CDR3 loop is CASSLTSGEGNEQYF. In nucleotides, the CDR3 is TGTGCCAGCAGCTTGACTAGCGGGGAGGGGAATGAGCAGTACTTC.

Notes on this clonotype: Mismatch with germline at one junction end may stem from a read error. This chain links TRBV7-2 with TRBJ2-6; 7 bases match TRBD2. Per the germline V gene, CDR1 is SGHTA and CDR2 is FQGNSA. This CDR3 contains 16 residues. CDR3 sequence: CANSLAGRSGANVLTF. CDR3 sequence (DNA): TGTGCCAACAGCTTAGCGGGCCGATCTGGGGCCAACGTCTTGACTTTC.

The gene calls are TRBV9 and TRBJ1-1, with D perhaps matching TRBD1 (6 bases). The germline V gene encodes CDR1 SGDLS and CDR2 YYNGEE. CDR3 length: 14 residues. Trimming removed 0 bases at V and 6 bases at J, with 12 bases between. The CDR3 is CASSVDQTGPEAFF. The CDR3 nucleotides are TGTGCCAGCAGCGTAGACCAGACAGGACCTGAAGCTTTCTTT.

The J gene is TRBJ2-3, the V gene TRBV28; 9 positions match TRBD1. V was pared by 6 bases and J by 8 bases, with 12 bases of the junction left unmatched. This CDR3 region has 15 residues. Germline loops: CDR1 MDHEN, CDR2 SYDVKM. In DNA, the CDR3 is TGTGCCAGCAGCGACCCACAGGGGGCGGCGGTTACGCAGTATTTT. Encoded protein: CASSDPQGAAVTQYF.

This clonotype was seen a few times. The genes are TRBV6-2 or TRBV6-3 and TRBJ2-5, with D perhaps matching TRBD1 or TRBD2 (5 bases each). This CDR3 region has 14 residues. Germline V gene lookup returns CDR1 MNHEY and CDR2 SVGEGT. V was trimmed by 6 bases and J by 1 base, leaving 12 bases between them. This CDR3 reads CASRTGTIQETQYF. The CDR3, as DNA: TGTGCCAGCAGGACCGGGACCATCCAAGAGACCCAGTACTTC.

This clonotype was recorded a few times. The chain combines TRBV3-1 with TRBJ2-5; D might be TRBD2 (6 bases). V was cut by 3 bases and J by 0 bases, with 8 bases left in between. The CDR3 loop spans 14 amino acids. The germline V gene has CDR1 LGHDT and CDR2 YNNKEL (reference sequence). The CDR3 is CASSHRTNQETQYF. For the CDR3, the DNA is TGTGCCAGCAGCCACCGGACTAACCAAGAGACCCAGTACTTC.

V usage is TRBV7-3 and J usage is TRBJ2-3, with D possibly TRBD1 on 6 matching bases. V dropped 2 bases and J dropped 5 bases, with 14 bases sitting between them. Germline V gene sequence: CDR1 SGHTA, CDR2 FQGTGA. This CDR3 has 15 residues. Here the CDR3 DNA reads TGTGCCAGCAGCTTATCAGGGGATCTAGGAGATACGCAGTATTTT. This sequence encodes CASSLSGDLGDTQYF.

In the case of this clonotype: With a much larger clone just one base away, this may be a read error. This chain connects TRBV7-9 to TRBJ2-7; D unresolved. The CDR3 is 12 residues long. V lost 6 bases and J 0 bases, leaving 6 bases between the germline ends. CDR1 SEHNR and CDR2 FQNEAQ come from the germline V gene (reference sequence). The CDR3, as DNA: TGTGCCAGCAGGGGAATCTCCTACGAGCAGTACTTC. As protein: CASRGISYEQYF.

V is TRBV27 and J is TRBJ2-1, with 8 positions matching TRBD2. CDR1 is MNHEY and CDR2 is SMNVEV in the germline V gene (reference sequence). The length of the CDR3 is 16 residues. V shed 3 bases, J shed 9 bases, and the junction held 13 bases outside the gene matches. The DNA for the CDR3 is TGTGCCAGCAGTTTCAAGGCGGGAGGTTGGAACGGTGAGCAGTTCTTC. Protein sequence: CASSFKAGGWNGEQFF.

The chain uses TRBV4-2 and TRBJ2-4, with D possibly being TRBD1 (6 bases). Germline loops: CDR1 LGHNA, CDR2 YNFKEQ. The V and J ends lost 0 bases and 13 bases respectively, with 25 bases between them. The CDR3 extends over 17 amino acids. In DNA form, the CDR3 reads TGTGCCAGCAGCCAAGAGACAGGAGCCCCGTCCTACAATGAGCAGTACTTC. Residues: CASSQETGAPSYNEQYF.

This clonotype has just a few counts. The CDR3 here is CASSDRTTYEQYF. In DNA, the CDR3 is TGTGCCAGCAGTGACAGGACTACTTACGAGCAGTACTTC. The chain employs TRBV6-4 and TRBJ2-7, with D possibly TRBD2 on 6 matching bases. Trimming left V 2 bases short and J 4 bases short, with 9 bases between. Per the germline V gene, CDR1 is MRHNA and CDR2 is SNTAGT. This CDR3 comprises 13 residues.

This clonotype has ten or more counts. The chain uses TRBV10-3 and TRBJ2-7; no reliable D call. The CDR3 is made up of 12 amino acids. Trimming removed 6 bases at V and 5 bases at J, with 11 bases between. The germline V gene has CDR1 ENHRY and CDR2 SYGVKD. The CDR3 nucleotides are TGTGCCATCAGAATGGACGCCCACGAGCAGTACTTC. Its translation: CAIRMDAHEQYF.

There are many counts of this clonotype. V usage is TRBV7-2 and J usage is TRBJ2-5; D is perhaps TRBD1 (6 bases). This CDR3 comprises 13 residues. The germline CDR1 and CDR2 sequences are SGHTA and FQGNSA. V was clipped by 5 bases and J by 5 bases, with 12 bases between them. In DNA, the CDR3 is TGTGCCAGCAGCGGAGAACAGGGCGAGACCCAGTACTTC. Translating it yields CASSGEQGETQYF. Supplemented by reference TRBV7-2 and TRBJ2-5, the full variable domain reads GAGVSQSPSNKVTEKGKDVELRCDPISGHTALYWYRQSLGQGLEFLIYFQGNSAPDKSGLPSDRFSAERTGGSVSTLTIQRTQQEDSAVYLCASSGEQGETQYFGPGTRLLVL.

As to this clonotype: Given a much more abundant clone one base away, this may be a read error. The CDR3 region is CASSLVGGGSSYNEQYF. CDR3 DNA sequence: TGTGCCAGCAGCTTGGTTGGCGGAGGGAGCTCCTACAATGAGCAGTACTTC. The gene calls are TRBV7-3 and TRBJ2-1, with D possibly being TRBD2 (6 bases). Matching the DNA end better, TRBJ2-7 makes the J call doubtful. Germline V gives CDR1 SGHTA, CDR2 FQGTGA. The CDR3 consists of 17 residues.

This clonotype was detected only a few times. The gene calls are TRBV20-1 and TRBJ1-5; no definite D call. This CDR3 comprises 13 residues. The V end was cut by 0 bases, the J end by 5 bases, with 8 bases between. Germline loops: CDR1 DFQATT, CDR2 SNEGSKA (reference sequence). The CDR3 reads CSAREAGDQPQHF. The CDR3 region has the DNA TGCAGTGCTAGAGAAGCGGGTGATCAGCCCCAGCATTTT.